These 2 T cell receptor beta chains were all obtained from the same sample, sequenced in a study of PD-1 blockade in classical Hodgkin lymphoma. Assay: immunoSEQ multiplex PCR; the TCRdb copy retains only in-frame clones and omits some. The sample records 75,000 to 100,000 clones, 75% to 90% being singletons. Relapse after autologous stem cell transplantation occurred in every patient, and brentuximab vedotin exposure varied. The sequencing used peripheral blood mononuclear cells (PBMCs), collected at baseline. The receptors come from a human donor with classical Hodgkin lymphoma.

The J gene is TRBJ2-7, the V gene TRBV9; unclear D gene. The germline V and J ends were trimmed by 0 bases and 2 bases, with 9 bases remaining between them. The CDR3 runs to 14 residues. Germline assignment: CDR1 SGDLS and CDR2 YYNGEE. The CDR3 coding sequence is TGTGCCAGCAGCGTAGGAGCGAGTCCCTACGAGCAGTACTTC. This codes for CASSVGASPYEQYF. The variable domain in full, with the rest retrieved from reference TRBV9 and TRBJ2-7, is DSGVTQTPKHLITATGQRVTLRCSPRSGDLSVYWYQQSLDQGLQFLIQYYNGEERAKGNILERFSAQQFPDLHSELNLSSLELGDSALYFCASSVGASPYEQYFGPGTRLTVT.

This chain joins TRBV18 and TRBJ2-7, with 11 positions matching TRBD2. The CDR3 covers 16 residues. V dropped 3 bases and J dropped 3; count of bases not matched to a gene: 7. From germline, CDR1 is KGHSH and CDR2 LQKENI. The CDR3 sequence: CASSPYGTSGGYEQYF. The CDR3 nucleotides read TGTGCCAGCTCACCCTACGGGACTAGCGGAGGCTACGAGCAGTACTTC.